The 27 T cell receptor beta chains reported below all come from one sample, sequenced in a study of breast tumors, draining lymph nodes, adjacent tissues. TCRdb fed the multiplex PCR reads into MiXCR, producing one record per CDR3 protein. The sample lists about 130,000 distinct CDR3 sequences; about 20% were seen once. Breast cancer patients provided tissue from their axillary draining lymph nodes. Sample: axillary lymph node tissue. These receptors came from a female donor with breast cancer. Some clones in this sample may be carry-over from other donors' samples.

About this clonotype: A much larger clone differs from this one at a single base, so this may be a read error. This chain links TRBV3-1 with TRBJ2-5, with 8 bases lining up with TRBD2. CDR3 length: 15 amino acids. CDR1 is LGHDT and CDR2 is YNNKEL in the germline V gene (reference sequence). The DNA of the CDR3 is TGTGGCAGCAGTCCGAGCGGGAGAATAGGGGAGACCCAGTACTTC. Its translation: CGSSPSGRIGETQYF.

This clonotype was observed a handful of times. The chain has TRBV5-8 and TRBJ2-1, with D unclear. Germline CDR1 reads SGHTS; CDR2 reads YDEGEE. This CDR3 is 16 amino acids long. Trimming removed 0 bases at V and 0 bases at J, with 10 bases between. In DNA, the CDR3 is TGTGCCAGCAGCTTGGGGCGCGGTGGCTCCTACAATGAGCAGTTCTTC. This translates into CASSLGRGGSYNEQFF.

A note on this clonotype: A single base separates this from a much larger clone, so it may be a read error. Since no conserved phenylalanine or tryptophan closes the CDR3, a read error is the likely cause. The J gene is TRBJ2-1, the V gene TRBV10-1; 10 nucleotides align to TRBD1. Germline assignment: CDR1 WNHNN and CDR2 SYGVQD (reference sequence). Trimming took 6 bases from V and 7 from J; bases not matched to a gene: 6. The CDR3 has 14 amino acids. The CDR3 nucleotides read TGCGCCAGCAGGCCGGGACAGGGGTCAAATGAGCAGTTCCTC. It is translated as CASRPGQGSNEQFL.

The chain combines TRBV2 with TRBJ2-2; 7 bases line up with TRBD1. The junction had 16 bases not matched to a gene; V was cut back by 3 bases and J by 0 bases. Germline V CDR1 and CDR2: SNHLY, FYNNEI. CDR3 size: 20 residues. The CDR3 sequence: CASSDPIGRDSQTNTGELFF. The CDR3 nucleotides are TGTGCCAGCAGTGACCCCATCGGACGGGACAGTCAAACGAACACCGGGGAGCTGTTTTTT.

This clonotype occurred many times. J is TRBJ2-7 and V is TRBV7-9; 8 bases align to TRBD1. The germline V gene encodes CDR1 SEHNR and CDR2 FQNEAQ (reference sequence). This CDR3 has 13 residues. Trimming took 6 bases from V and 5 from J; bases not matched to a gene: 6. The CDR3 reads CASRGYRGNEQYF. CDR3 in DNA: TGTGCCAGCAGAGGATACAGGGGGAACGAGCAGTACTTC.

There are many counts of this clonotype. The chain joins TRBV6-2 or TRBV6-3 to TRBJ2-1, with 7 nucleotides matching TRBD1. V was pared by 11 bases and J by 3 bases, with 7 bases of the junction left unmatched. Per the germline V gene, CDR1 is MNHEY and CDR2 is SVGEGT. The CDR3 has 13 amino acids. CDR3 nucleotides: TGTGCCGGAAGGACAGGTGGCTACAATGAGCAGTTCTTC. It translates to CAGRTGGYNEQFF.

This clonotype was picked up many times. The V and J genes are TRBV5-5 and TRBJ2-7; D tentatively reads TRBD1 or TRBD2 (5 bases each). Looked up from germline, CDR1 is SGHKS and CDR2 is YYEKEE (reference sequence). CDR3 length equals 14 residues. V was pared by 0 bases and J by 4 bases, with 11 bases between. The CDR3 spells CASSLAGTGYEQYF. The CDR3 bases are TGTGCCAGCAGCTTGGCGGGAACAGGTTACGAGCAGTACTTC.

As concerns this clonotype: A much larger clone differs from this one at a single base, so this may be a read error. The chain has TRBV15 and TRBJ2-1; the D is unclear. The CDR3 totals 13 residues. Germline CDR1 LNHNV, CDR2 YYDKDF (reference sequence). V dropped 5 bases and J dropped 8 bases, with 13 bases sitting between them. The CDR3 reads CATSVWLVDEQFF. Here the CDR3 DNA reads TGTGCCACCAGCGTCTGGCTGGTAGATGAGCAGTTCTTC.

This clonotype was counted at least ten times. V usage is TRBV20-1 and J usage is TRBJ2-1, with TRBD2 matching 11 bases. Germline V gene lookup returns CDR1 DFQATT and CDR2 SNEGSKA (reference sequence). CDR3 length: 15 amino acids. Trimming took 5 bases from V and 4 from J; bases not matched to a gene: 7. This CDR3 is CSASSGGTPYNEQFF. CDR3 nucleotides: TGCAGTGCTTCTAGCGGGGGGACCCCGTACAATGAGCAGTTCTTC.

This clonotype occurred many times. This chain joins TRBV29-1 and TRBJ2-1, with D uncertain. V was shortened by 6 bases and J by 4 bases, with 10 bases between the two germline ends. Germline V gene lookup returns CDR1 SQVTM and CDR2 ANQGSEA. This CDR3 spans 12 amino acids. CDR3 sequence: CSVRMGYNEQFF. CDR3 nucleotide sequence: TGCAGCGTACGCATGGGATACAATGAGCAGTTCTTC.

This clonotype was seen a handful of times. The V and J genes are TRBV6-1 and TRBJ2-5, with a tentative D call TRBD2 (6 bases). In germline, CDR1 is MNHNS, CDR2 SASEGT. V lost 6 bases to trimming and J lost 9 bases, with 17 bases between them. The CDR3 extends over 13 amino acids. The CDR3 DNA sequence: TGTGCCAGCAGGGGCCGGGACTTAGGGGCCCAGTACTTC. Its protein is CASRGRDLGAQYF.

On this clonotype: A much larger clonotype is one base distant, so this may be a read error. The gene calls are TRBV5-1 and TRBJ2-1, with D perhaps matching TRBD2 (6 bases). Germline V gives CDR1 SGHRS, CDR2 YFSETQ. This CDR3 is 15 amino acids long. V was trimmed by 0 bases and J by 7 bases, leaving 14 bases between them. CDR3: CASSLVASVSNEQFF. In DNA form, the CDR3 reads TGCGCCAGCAGCTTGGTTGCTAGCGTGAGTAATGAGCAGTTCTTC. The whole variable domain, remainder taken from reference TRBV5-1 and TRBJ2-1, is KAGVTQTPRYLIKTRGQQVTLSCSPISGHRSVSWYQQTPGQGLQFLFEYFSETQRNKGNFPGRFSGRQFSNSRSEMNVSTLELGDSALYLCASSLVASVSNEQFFGPGTRLTVL.

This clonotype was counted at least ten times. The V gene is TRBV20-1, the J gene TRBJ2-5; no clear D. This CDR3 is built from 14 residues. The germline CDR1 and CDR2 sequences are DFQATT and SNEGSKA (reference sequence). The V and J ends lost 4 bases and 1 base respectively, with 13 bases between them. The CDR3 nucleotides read TGCAGTGCTATTGTACCGGGCCGCCAAGAGACCCAGTACTTC. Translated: CSAIVPGRQETQYF.

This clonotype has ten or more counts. CDR3 amino acids: CASSLDKFYGYTF. The CDR3 coding sequence is TGTGCCAGCAGCCTGGACAAGTTCTATGGCTACACCTTC. This rearrangement joins TRBV12-3 or TRBV12-4 to TRBJ1-2; a weak D match, TRBD1 (5 bases). Trimming stripped 6 bases from V and 4 bases from J, with 12 bases between. The CDR3 consists of 13 residues.

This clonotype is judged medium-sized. CDR3 sequence: CATSESAAIEFYGYTF. The CDR3 nucleotides read TGTGCCACCAGTGAATCGGCTGCCATCGAGTTCTATGGCTACACCTTC. The chain recombines TRBV24-1 with TRBJ1-2; no clear D gene. Germline V gene data show CDR1 as KGHDR and CDR2 as SFDVKD. V gave up 4 bases and J gave up 4 bases, with 18 bases separating them. The CDR3 covers 16 residues.

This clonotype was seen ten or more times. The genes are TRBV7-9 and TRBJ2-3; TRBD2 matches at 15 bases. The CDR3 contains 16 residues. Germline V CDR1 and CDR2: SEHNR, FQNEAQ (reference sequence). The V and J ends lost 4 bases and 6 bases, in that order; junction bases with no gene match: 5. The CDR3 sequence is CASSSGLAGGADTQYF. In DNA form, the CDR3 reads TGTGCCAGCAGCTCCGGACTAGCGGGGGGGGCTGATACGCAGTATTTT.

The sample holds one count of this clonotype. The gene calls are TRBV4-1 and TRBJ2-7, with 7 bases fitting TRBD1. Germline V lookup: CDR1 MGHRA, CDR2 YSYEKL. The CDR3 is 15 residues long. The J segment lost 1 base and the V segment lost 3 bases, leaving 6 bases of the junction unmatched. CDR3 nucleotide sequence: TGCGCCAGCAGCCAGGGGACAGAGTTGTCCTACGAGCAGTACTTC. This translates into CASSQGTELSYEQYF.

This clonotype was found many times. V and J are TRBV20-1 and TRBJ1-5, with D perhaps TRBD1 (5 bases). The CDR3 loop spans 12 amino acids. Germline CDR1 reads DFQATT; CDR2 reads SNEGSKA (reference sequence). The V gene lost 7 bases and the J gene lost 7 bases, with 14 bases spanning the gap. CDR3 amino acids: CSVARAGQPQHF. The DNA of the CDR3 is TGCAGTGTAGCCAGGGCGGGACAGCCCCAGCATTTT.

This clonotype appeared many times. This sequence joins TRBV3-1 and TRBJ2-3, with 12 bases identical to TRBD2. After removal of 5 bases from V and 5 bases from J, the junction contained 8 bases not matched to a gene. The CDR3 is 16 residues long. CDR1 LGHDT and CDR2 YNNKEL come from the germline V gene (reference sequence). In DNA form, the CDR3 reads TGTGCCAGCAGCTCGTTCGGACTAGCGGGGAAAGATACGCAGTATTTT. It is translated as CASSSFGLAGKDTQYF.

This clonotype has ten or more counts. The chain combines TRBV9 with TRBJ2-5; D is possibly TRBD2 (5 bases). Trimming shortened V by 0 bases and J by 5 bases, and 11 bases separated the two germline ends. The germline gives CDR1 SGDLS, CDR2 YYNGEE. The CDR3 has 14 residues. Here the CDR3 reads CASSVGGSRETQYF. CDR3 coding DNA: TGTGCCAGCAGCGTAGGAGGGAGCAGGGAGACCCAGTACTTC.

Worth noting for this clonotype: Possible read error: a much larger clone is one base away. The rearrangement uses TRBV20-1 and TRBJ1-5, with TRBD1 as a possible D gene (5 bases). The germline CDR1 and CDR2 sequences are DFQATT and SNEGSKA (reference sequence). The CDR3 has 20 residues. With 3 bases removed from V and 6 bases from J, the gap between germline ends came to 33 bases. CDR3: CSASPRVGGRGGTGTQPQHF. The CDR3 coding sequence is TGCAGTGCTAGCCCCCGGGTGGGTGGGCGCGGAGGAACAGGCACTCAGCCCCAGCATTTT.

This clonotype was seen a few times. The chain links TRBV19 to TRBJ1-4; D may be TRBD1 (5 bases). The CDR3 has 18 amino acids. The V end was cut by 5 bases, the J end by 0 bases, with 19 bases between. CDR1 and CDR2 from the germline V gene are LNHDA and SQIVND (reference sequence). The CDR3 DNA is TGTGCCAGTAGTCCATTGCGTTGGGACGGATCAACTAATGAAAAACTGTTTTTT. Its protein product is CASSPLRWDGSTNEKLFF.

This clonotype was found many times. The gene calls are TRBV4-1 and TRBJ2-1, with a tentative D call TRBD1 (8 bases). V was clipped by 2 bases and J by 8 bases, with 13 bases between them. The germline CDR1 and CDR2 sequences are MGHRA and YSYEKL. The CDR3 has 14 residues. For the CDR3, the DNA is TGCGCCAGCAGCCAACGACAGGGGAGGGATGAGCAGTTCTTC. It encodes CASSQRQGRDEQFF.

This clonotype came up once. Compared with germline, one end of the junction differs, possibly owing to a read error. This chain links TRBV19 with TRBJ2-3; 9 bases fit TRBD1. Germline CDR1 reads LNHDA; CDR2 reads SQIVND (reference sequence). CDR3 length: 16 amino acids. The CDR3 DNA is TGTACCAGTAGTATCGGGACAGGGTCTAGCACAGATACGCAGTATTTT. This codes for CTSSIGTGSSTDTQYF.

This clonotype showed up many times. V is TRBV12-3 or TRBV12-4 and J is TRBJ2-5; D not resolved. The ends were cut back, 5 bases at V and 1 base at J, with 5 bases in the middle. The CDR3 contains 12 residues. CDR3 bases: TGTGCCAGCAGTGCAGTCCAAGAGACCCAGTACTTC. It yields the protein CASSAVQETQYF.

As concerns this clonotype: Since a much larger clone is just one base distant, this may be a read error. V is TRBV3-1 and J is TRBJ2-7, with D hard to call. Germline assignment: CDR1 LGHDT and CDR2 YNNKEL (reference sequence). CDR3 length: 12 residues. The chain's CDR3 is CASSHRSNEQCF. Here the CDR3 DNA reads TGTGCCAGCAGCCACCGCTCTAACGAGCAGTGCTTC.

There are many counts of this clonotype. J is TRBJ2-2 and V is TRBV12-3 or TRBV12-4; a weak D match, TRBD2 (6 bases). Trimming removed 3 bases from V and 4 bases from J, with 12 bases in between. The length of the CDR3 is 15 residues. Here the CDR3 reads CASSFVGGTTGELFF. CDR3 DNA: TGTGCCAGCAGTTTCGTTGGAGGGACCACCGGGGAGCTGTTTTTT.